The clone carrying this T cell receptor beta chain was observed a handful of times. The antigen is unknown. The CDR3 is 17 residues long. Germline assignment: CDR1 SGHVS and CDR2 FQNEAQ. V lost 5 bases, J lost 5 bases, and 21 bases lay in between. The record originates from a study of T cells in Graves' hyperthyroidism and ophthalmopathy. Regarding the study as a whole: Blood also carried most thyroid clonotypes expanded above 0.001.

RNA transcripts yielded amplified TCR beta CDR3 regions. HTBI primers drove first-round RT-PCR of the TCR CDR3. TCRdb reprocessed the multiplex PCR reads via MiXCR and lists one record per CDR3 protein. The sample lists around 800,000 distinct CDR3 sequences, roughly 40% occurring once. This clonotype was sampled from a man aged 18 to 35 with Graves' hyperthyroidism. Sequences were obtained from blood. V is TRBV7-8 and J is TRBJ2-2; no definite D call. The CDR3 protein is CASSLRLFSTKTGELFF. CDR3 DNA sequence: TGTGCCAGCAGCCTCCGTTTGTTTAGCACAAAAACCGGGGAGCTGTTTTTT.